The sequence of this TCR beta chain was determined in a study of cytomegalovirus exposure and HLA in healthy donors. The J segment lost 1 base and the V segment lost 2 bases, leaving 14 bases of the junction unmatched. CDR1 SEHNR and CDR2 FQNEAQ come from the germline V gene (reference sequence). This CDR3 contains 19 residues. Overall study findings and caveats: TCR clusters originating in the first cohort tended to co-occur in the 100 to 150 validation repertoires, according to a later analysis. With high specificity and sensitivity, the classifier reportedly diagnosed cytomegalovirus status. Listed as cytomegalovirus-associated were over 150 TCR beta chains.

The repertoire was sequenced with immunoSEQ multiplex PCR; TCRdb's copy has only in-frame clones and lacks some. The sample carries tens of thousands of clones, about 85% recorded once. Separate from the approximately 670-subject first cohort was the approximately 120-subject validation cohort, to which the donors belonged. About this clone: The antigen is not known.

The receptor was isolated from a man aged 25 to 40 in good health and CMV-seronegative. V and J are TRBV7-9 and TRBJ2-1, with 7 bases lining up with TRBD2. The sample was PBMCs. The CDR3 region has the DNA TGTGCCAGCAGCTTATATCCAAGGCGGGAGCCCGGGTCCTACAATGAGCAGTTCTTC. It yields the protein CASSLYPRREPGSYNEQFF.